This T cell receptor beta chain was profiled in a study of blood T cell repertoires in COVID-19. This CDR3 spans 16 amino acids. Germline values: CDR1 GTSNPN, CDR2 SVGIG (reference sequence). J lost 0 bases, V lost 2 bases, and 7 bases had no gene match. Clones were sequenced by immunoSEQ multiplex PCR, and TCRdb holds only the in-frame ones, with some missing. Altogether 85,000 to 90,000 clones are present, 86% being singletons, with the ten largest covering 0.95% to 1.5%. The receptor was isolated from an elderly man with active or convalescent COVID-19. V gene TRBV30 combines with J gene TRBJ2-7, with TRBD2 matching 10 bases. What was sequenced was peripheral blood. The CDR3 protein is CAWSRKTSGSSYEQYF. In DNA form, the CDR3 reads TGTGCCTGGAGTCGCAAGACTAGCGGGTCCTCCTACGAGCAGTACTTC.